This T cell receptor (beta chain) derives from a study of T cell responses to AZD1222 COVID-19 vaccine. Clones were sequenced by immunoSEQ multiplex PCR, and TCRdb holds only the in-frame ones, with some missing. This table has 150,000 to 200,000 clones, roughly 86% appearing once. The CDR3 runs to 14 residues. CDR1 SGHDT and CDR2 YYEEEE come from the germline V gene. Deletions cut 4 bases from V and 2 bases from J, with 10 bases between. The TCR sequence derives from an adult in good health. The genes are TRBV5-6 and TRBJ1-5; D call uncertain. The specimen was peripheral blood, collected on day 0 of AZD1222 vaccination. The CDR3 is CASSTYSRNQPQHF. CDR3 sequence (DNA): TGTGCCAGCAGCACATACTCCCGCAATCAGCCCCAGCATTTT.